This TCR beta chain was documented in a study of blood T cell repertoires in COVID-19. Study-level background: Acute and convalescent COVID-19 specimens originated in the United States, Italy and Spain.

Clones were read by immunoSEQ multiplex PCR, and TCRdb kept only the in-frame ones, dropping some. The sample carries 150,000 to 180,000 clones, about four fifths recorded once. Specimen: peripheral blood. This TCR came from a woman in her fifties or sixties with acute or convalescent COVID-19.

The chain's CDR3 is CASSLRLVFGGGSTDTQYF. CDR3 DNA: TGCGCCAGCAGCTTACGTCTTGTGTTTGGGGGCGGGAGCACAGATACGCAGTATTTT. The chain couples TRBV5-1 to TRBJ2-3, with D perhaps matching TRBD1 (6 bases). This CDR3 comprises 19 residues. The germline V gene encodes CDR1 SGHRS and CDR2 YFSETQ. V was shortened by 2 bases and J by 0 bases, with 22 bases between the two germline ends.